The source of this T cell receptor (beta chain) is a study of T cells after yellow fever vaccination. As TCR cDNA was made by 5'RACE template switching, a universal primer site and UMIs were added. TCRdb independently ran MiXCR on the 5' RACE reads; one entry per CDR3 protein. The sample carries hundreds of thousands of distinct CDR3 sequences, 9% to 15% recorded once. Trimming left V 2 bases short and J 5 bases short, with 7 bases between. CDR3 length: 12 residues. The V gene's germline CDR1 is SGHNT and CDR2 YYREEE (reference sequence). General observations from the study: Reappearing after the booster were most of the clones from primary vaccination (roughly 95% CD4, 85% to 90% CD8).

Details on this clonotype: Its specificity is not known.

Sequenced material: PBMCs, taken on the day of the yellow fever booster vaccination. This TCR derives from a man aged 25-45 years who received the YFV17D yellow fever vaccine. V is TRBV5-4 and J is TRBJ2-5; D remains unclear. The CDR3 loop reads CASSLQTETQYF. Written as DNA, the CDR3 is TGTGCCAGCAGCTTACAGACTGAGACCCAGTACTTC.